This T cell receptor (beta chain) was retrieved from a study of cytomegalovirus exposure and HLA in healthy donors. The study, taken as a whole, reports: Certain indistinguishable V segments, among them TRBV6-2 and TRBV6-3, were excluded.

At collection, donors were nominally healthy, but unrecorded immune exposures were probable. The PCR ran on 60 Vbeta and 13 Jbeta primers. Assay: immunoSEQ multiplex PCR; the TCRdb copy retains only in-frame clones and omits some. The profile covers around 150,000 clones, with 68% appearing a single time and over 1.2% taken by the ten largest. A word on this clone: The target antigen is unknown.

This CDR3 is built from 14 residues. Trimming left V 8 bases short and J 0 bases short, with 12 bases between. CDR1 and CDR2 from the germline V gene are MDHEN and SYDVKM. Specimen: PBMCs. The source is a middle-aged man in good health and CMV-seronegative. The chain uses TRBV28 and TRBJ2-3; possible D gene TRBD1, 8 bases. In nucleotides, the CDR3 is TGTGCCAGCGGACAGGGAGGGAGCACAGATACGCAGTATTTT. Its translation: CASGQGGSTDTQYF. The full variable domain, its missing parts supplied by reference TRBV28 and TRBJ2-3, is DVKVTQSSRYLVKRTGEKVFLECVQDMDHENMFWYRQDPGLGLRLIYFSYDVKMKEKGDIPEGYSVSREKKERFSLILESASTNQTSMYLCASGQGGSTDTQYFGPGTRLTVL.